This T cell receptor beta chain was found in a study of blood T cell repertoires in COVID-19. Looking at the study overall: Nucleic acid was either cDNA or gDNA, and it came from T cells, B-cell-depleted T cells, or PBMCs.

Assay used: immunoSEQ multiplex PCR; TCRdb lists only in-frame clones, some missing. The sample consists of around 110,000 clones, roughly 90% of them appearing once. Germline values: CDR1 MNHNS, CDR2 SASEGT. The CDR3 is 18 residues long. V was clipped by 2 bases and J by 5 bases; unmatched bases: 15. This sequence originates from a man aged 40-50 years with acute or convalescent COVID-19. This rearrangement joins TRBV6-1 to TRBJ2-5, with 9 bases that match TRBD2. Input material: peripheral blood. For the CDR3, the DNA is TGTGCCAGCAGTGAACTTAGGGTGGTAGCGGGAGCTAGGGAGACCCAGTACTTC. Translated, it gives CASSELRVVAGARETQYF.